This T cell receptor beta chain emerged from a study of shared clonotypes between healthy human individuals. Assay used: immunoSEQ multiplex PCR; TCRdb lists only in-frame clones, some missing. This sample has fewer than 600,000 clones, with around 77% found just once. The TCR sequence derives from a middle-aged woman in good health. Some clones in this sample may be carry-over from other donors' samples. Sequences were obtained from PBMCs.

CDR3 nucleotides: TGTGCCAGCAGCAAAGCGGACAGGGGTTGGACTGAAGCTTTCTTT. It yields the protein CASSKADRGWTEAFF. This chain links TRBV21-1 with TRBJ1-1; the table names TRBD1, a call not compared with the DNA. TRBV21-1 is flagged as a pseudogene. The CDR3 contains 15 residues.